This paragraph reports one T cell receptor (beta chain). The data derive from a study of blood T cell repertoires in COVID-19. Study-level information: There were acute and convalescent COVID-19 samples, and they came from the United States, Italy and Spain. The analysed material was cDNA or gDNA that came from T cells, B-cell-depleted T cells, or PBMCs.

V gave up 3 bases and J gave up 6 bases, with 10 bases separating them. From germline, CDR1 is SGHDN and CDR2 FVKESK. The CDR3 extends over 13 amino acids. The method was immunoSEQ multiplex PCR; TCRdb's version includes in-frame clones alone and lacks a portion of them. The profile shows roughly 120,000 clones, just over 85% of them singletons. The chain combines TRBV14 with TRBJ2-3, with a weak D call TRBD2 (5 bases). The clonotype comes from a woman aged 45-65 years with active or convalescent COVID-19. Sequenced: peripheral blood. CDR3 nucleotides: TGTGCCAGCAGCCAGGCTACGGGGGATACGCAGTATTTT. Its translation is CASSQATGDTQYF.